These 7 T cell receptor beta chains were all obtained from the same sample, sequenced in a study of cytomegalovirus exposure and HLA in healthy donors. PCR was performed using 60 Vbeta and 13 Jbeta primers. The data were produced by immunoSEQ multiplex PCR, yet TCRdb's version contains in-frame clones alone and is incomplete. Its table lists roughly 34,000 clones. Sequencing was performed on PBMCs. These receptors were taken from a woman aged 35 to 49 in good health and CMV-seropositive.

The V gene is TRBV7-2, the J gene TRBJ2-3; 10 nucleotides line up with TRBD1. Trimming took 10 bases from V and 3 from J; bases not matched to a gene: 4. The CDR3 runs to 13 residues. Germline-derived CDR1 and CDR2 are SGHTA and FQGNSA. CDR3 sequence reads: CATRTGGTDTQYF. The CDR3 DNA sequence: TGTGCCACCCGGACAGGGGGTACAGATACGCAGTATTTT.

V and J are TRBV25-1 and TRBJ1-3; D uncertain. Trimming removed 7 bases from V and 0 bases from J, with 7 bases in between. Germline assignment: CDR1 MGHDK and CDR2 SYGVNS. The CDR3 spans 13 residues. The CDR3 nucleotides are TGTGCCAGCACGGGGAACTCTGGAAACACCATATATTTT. Amino acid sequence: CASTGNSGNTIYF.

The chain joins TRBV27 to TRBJ2-7, with 10 bases lining up with TRBD1. CDR1 is MNHEY, CDR2 SMNVEV, per germline (reference sequence). V was pared by 5 bases and J by 6 bases, with 4 bases of the junction left unmatched. This CDR3 is built from 13 residues. CDR3 sequence: CASSTRTGGEQYF. The CDR3 region has the DNA TGTGCCAGCAGTACAAGGACAGGGGGCGAGCAGTACTTC.

The rearrangement uses TRBV10-3 and TRBJ2-1, with a weak D call TRBD2 (6 bases). Germline lookup yields CDR1 ENHRY and CDR2 SYGVKD. This CDR3 has 14 amino acids. Trimming removed 4 bases from V and 5 bases from J, with 12 bases in between. Written as DNA, the CDR3 is TGTGCCATCAGTGGCTCCACTAGCAACAATGAGCAGTTCTTC. Protein: CAISGSTSNNEQFF.

The rearrangement uses TRBV29-1 and TRBJ2-1; TRBD2 matches 12 bases. J gave up 0 bases and V 6 bases, and 3 bases lay outside the gene matches. This CDR3 is built from 15 residues. Germline values: CDR1 SQVTM, CDR2 ANQGSEA. The CDR3 is CSVEGLAGSYNEQFF. The CDR3 DNA reads as TGCAGCGTGGAGGGACTAGCGGGCTCCTACAATGAGCAGTTCTTC.

The V gene is TRBV30, the J gene TRBJ2-3; 7 bases line up with TRBD1. The CDR3 totals 13 residues. Germline V lookup: CDR1 GTSNPN, CDR2 SVGIG (reference sequence). The ends lost 2 bases at V and 5 bases at J; junction bases unmatched: 4. As DNA, the CDR3 is TGTGCCTGGAGTACCTACAGGGGAGATACGCAGTATTTT. This gives the protein CAWSTYRGDTQYF. Drawing the rest from reference TRBV30 and TRBJ2-3, the complete variable domain is SQTIHQWPATLVQPVGSPLSLECTVEGTSNPNLYWYRQAAGRGLQLLFYSVGIGQISSEVPQNLSASRPQDRQFILSSKKLLLSDSGFYLCAWSTYRGDTQYFGPGTRLTVL.

Of note for this clone: This CDR3 is also generated by other DNA sequences in the sample. This chain joins TRBV29-1 and TRBJ2-6; a weak D match, TRBD2 (6 bases). Trimming removed 6 bases at V and 1 base at J, with 13 bases between. Germline-derived CDR1 and CDR2 are SQVTM and ANQGSEA. The CDR3 is 15 amino acids. For the CDR3, the DNA is TGCAGCGTCGCCCGGGACTCATCTGGGGCCAACGTCCTGACTTTC. Its protein is CSVARDSSGANVLTF.